This paragraph reports one TCR beta chain. This sample was taken from a study of shared clonotypes between healthy human individuals. CDR3 size: 12 residues. V shed 6 bases and J shed 7 bases, with 9 bases lying between them. Germline V gives CDR1 SGHTA, CDR2 FQGNSA. In the CD4+ fraction, cells were divided into CD45RA+ naive and CD45RA-negative memory subsets. Assay used: immunoSEQ multiplex PCR; TCRdb lists only in-frame clones, some missing. The table includes millions of clones, approximately 94% detected once. The V gene is TRBV7-2, the J gene TRBJ1-4; a possible D gene is TRBD1 (5 bases). The source of this sequence is a young man in good health. Sequenced material: naive CD4+ T cells sorted from blood. Subset here: CD45RA+ positively selected. The CDR3 region has the DNA TGTGCCAGCAGAATAAGGGGTGAAAAACTGTTTTTT. Its protein product is CASRIRGEKLFF.